Shown below are 18 T cell receptor beta chains from a single sample sequenced in a study of T cells in localized non-small cell lung cancer. Here immunoSEQ multiplex PCR was the method, and the copy in TCRdb shows in-frame clones only, minus some. Among roughly 90,000 clones, roughly 93% were seen once, and the ten largest hold roughly 3.9%. Specimen: PBMCs, collected before any cancer treatment. The receptor source for this set is a woman between 35 and 70 years old with stage II squamous cell lung carcinoma.

The chain combines TRBV5-6 with TRBJ2-7; tentatively, D is TRBD2 (6 bases). Germline CDR1 and CDR2: SGHDT and YYEEEE. With 4 bases removed from V and 9 bases from J, the gap between germline ends came to 23 bases. The CDR3 runs 15 residues. CDR3 protein: CASSPGNLGDGGQYF. DNA for the CDR3: TGTGCCAGCAGCCCAGGGAATTTGGGGGACGGGGGGCAGTACTTC.

The chain is built from TRBV5-4 and TRBJ1-1; 7 bases line up with TRBD1. This CDR3 is 15 amino acids long. Losses at the gene ends were 4 bases for V and 0 bases for J; bases not matched to a gene: 6. CDR1 is SGHNT and CDR2 is YYREEE in the germline V gene (reference sequence). The CDR3 is CASSRGDSMNTEAFF. In nucleotides, the CDR3 is TGTGCCAGCAGCCGTGGGGACAGTATGAACACTGAAGCTTTCTTT.

The chain combines TRBV7-2 with TRBJ2-3; D assignment may be TRBD1 or TRBD2 (5 bases each). Trimming cost V 5 bases and J 1 base, with 16 bases left between them. Germline V gives CDR1 SGHTA, CDR2 FQGNSA. The CDR3 contains 16 residues. The CDR3 sequence is CASSVAGSKGTDTQYF. The CDR3 nucleotides read TGTGCCAGCAGCGTTGCAGGGAGCAAGGGCACAGATACGCAGTATTTT.

The CDR3 protein is CASSLAVNTEAFF. The CDR3 coding sequence is TGTGCCAGCAGCTTGGCTGTGAACACTGAAGCTTTCTTT. This chain uses TRBV5-4 with TRBJ1-1; no reliable D call. V lost 0 bases to trimming and J lost 0 bases, with 3 bases between them. Germline V lookup: CDR1 SGHNT, CDR2 YYREEE (reference sequence). This CDR3 is 13 amino acids long.

The chain is built from TRBV5-8 and TRBJ2-7; perhaps TRBD1 as D (6 bases). The CDR3 runs 16 residues. The germline V gene has CDR1 SGHTS and CDR2 YDEGEE. V lost 3 bases, J lost 0 bases, and 16 bases lay in between. CDR3 coding DNA: TGTGCCAGCAGCTCAAGTCGGACAGTAAGCTCCTACGAGCAGTACTTC. Its protein product is CASSSSRTVSSYEQYF.

The rearrangement uses TRBV10-2 and TRBJ2-1; TRBD1 might be the D (6 bases). This CDR3 contains 11 residues. Germline loops: CDR1 WSHSY, CDR2 SAAADI. V was clipped by 5 bases and J by 9 bases, with 8 bases between them. CDR3 sequence (DNA): TGCGCCAGCAGTCAGGGGCCTGAGCAGTTCTTC. Residues: CASSQGPEQFF.

The gene calls are TRBV14 and TRBJ2-7; D is perhaps TRBD1 (5 bases). The germline V and J ends were trimmed by 2 bases and 3 bases, with 23 bases remaining between them. The CDR3 has 18 residues. CDR1 and CDR2 from the germline V gene are SGHDN and FVKESK. CDR3 region: CASSQLDETASSFYEQYF. The DNA for the CDR3 is TGTGCCAGCAGCCAACTAGATGAGACAGCCAGCTCCTTCTACGAGCAGTACTTC.

Of note for this clone: One junction end does not reproduce the germline sequence, and a read error may be involved. The gene calls are TRBV2 and TRBJ2-7; 7 bases are shared with TRBD1. Germline CDR1 and CDR2: SNHLY and FYNNEI. The CDR3 is 14 residues long. The CDR3 reads CASREDRAGYEQYF. CDR3 sequence (DNA): TGTGCCAGCAGGGAAGACAGGGCTGGATACGAGCAGTACTTC.

By share of the sample, this clone is medium-sized. V and J are TRBV14 and TRBJ2-1; a possible D gene is TRBD2 (6 bases). Germline V CDR1 and CDR2: SGHDN, FVKESK. The ends were cut back, 5 bases at V and 6 bases at J, with 17 bases in the middle. The CDR3 has 15 residues. The CDR3 nucleotides are TGTGCCAGCAGCGCGGGGCTTGCCTATTTCAATGAGCAGTTCTTC. It encodes CASSAGLAYFNEQFF.

The V call is TRBV5-1, the J call TRBJ2-7; TRBD2 aligns across 7 bases. The J segment lost 3 bases and the V segment lost 4 bases, leaving 10 bases of the junction unmatched. Germline V gene sequence: CDR1 SGHRS, CDR2 YFSETQ. The CDR3 consists of 15 residues. CDR3 sequence (DNA): TGCGCCAGCAGCCCCTGGCGGGGGAAGAGCTACGAGCAGTACTTC. The encoded protein is CASSPWRGKSYEQYF.

V and J are TRBV7-2 and TRBJ1-2; tentative D call: TRBD1 (5 bases). Per the germline V gene, CDR1 is SGHTA and CDR2 is FQGNSA. The CDR3 runs to 13 residues. V gave up 1 base and J gave up 7 bases, with 10 bases separating them. The CDR3 region is CASSLGGRGGYTF. As DNA, the CDR3 is TGTGCCAGCAGCTTAGGGGGCAGAGGTGGCTACACCTTC.

The gene calls are TRBV2 and TRBJ2-3; D unresolved. The germline V gene has CDR1 SNHLY and CDR2 FYNNEI. The CDR3 contains 13 residues. Between the trimmed V and J ends, which lost 7 bases and 2 bases, there was a span of 10 bases. Here the CDR3 reads CASNGAYTDTQYF. CDR3 bases: TGTGCCAGCAACGGAGCCTACACAGATACGCAGTATTTT.

The V and J genes are TRBV27 and TRBJ1-2, with TRBD1 matching over 8 bases. The V segment lost 6 bases and the J segment 11 bases; nucleotides outside the gene matches: 20. Looked up from germline, CDR1 is MNHEY and CDR2 is SMNVEV (reference sequence). The CDR3 length is 16 residues. For the CDR3, the DNA is TGTGCCAGCAGCCTCTCCTCGGACAGGGTATCCAGGAGTTACACCTTC. Residues: CASSLSSDRVSRSYTF.

This chain links TRBV27 with TRBJ1-3, with a possible D match to TRBD1 (6 bases). The germline gives CDR1 MNHEY, CDR2 SMNVEV (reference sequence). The V end was cut by 5 bases, the J end by 1 base, with 9 bases between. The CDR3 covers 14 residues. CDR3 amino acids: CASSQTGSGNTIYF. CDR3 nucleotide sequence: TGTGCCAGCAGTCAGACAGGATCTGGAAACACCATATATTTT.

The genes are TRBV7-9 and TRBJ1-1; D remains unclear. Trimming left V 5 bases short and J 1 base short, with 17 bases between. The CDR3 loop spans 16 amino acids. Germline CDR1 reads SEHNR; CDR2 reads FQNEAQ (reference sequence). Written as DNA, the CDR3 is TGTGCCAGCAGCCAAAGTTCTTGGGTTGAGAACACTGAAGCTTTCTTT. It is translated as CASSQSSWVENTEAFF.

In DNA form, the CDR3 reads TGTGCCAGCAGCCCCCGGCCCTCTGCCACCGGGGAGCTGTTTTTT. This sequence encodes CASSPRPSATGELFF. The rearrangement joins TRBV13 to TRBJ2-2; D gene ambiguous. This CDR3 is 15 amino acids long. V gave up 5 bases and J gave up 4 bases, with 14 bases separating them. The V gene's germline CDR1 is PRHDT and CDR2 FYEKMQ (reference sequence).

A single count supports this clone. The chain joins TRBV5-1 to TRBJ1-6; D gene uncertain. The V end was cut by 0 bases, the J end by 0 bases, with 13 bases between. Germline V lookup: CDR1 SGHRS, CDR2 YFSETQ. The CDR3 extends over 18 amino acids. The CDR3 DNA sequence: TGCGCCAGCAGCTTGGTCGGGCAGCTGAGCTCCTATAATTCACCCCTCCACTTT. It codes for CASSLVGQLSSYNSPLHF.

The rearrangement uses TRBV6-1 and TRBJ2-7, with 7 bases identical to TRBD2. Germline CDR1 MNHNS, CDR2 SASEGT. CDR3 length equals 14 residues. The junction had 3 bases not matched to a gene; V was cut back by 4 bases and J by 0 bases. CDR3 region: CASSGAGNSYEQYF. The CDR3 region has the DNA TGTGCCAGCAGTGGAGCGGGGAACTCCTACGAGCAGTACTTC.